The 23 T cell receptor beta chains given below trace back to one sample, sequenced in a study of blood T cell repertoires in COVID-19. Sequenced by immunoSEQ multiplex PCR; TCRdb stores in-frame clones only, minus some. The data show under 85,000 clones, approximately 84% seen once. Material: peripheral blood. The receptors here all came from a human donor in a cohort sampled during active COVID-19.

This chain uses TRBV9 with TRBJ1-4; 9 bases fit TRBD1. This CDR3 has 15 residues. Germline trimming cut 3 bases from V and 8 bases from J; bases unmatched to any gene: 8. Germline V gives CDR1 SGDLS, CDR2 YYNGEE. The CDR3: CASSEAGTGYEKLFF. CDR3 coding DNA: TGTGCCAGCAGCGAGGCCGGGACAGGGTACGAAAAACTGTTTTTT.

The gene calls are TRBV7-8 and TRBJ2-1; D call uncertain. V dropped 1 base and J dropped 10 bases, with 14 bases sitting between them. Germline CDR1 reads SGHVS; CDR2 reads FQNEAQ. The CDR3 runs 14 residues. The CDR3 region is CASSLDRQRGEQFF. The CDR3 DNA follows: TGTGCCAGCAGCTTAGATAGGCAGCGTGGGGAGCAGTTCTTC. Full variable domain (outside the CDR3, taken from reference TRBV7-8 and TRBJ2-1): GAGVSQSPRYKVAKRGQDVALRCDPISGHVSLFWYQQALGQGPEFLTYFQNEAQLDKSGLPSDRFFAERPEGSVSTLKIQRTQQEDSAVYLCASSLDRQRGEQFFGPGTRLTVL.

The chain uses TRBV5-8 and TRBJ1-1; 7 bases are shared with TRBD1. The CDR3 spans 15 residues. V was pared by 0 bases and J by 6 bases, with 8 bases of the junction left unmatched. Germline V gene data show CDR1 as SGHTS and CDR2 as YDEGEE. CDR3 protein: CASSLVGTAWPEAFF. The CDR3 DNA sequence: TGTGCCAGCAGCTTGGTGGGGACAGCTTGGCCTGAAGCTTTCTTT.

This clone was seen a few times. Because the CDR3 is missing its conserved closing phenylalanine or tryptophan, this is likely a read error. The DNA is left out, because the CDR3 cannot be placed on it with certainty; the CDR3 is given as TCRdb lists it. This chain joins TRBV23-1 and TRBJ2-7; the D call TRBD1 from the table was never checked on the DNA. TRBV23-1 is given ORF status, its function remaining uncertain. The CDR3 adds up to 9 amino acids, both ends counted. CDR3 in amino acids: CASRRQGGI.

The chain is built from TRBV11-2 and TRBJ2-7; 10 nucleotides match TRBD2. The germline CDR1 and CDR2 sequences are SGHAT and FQNNGV. V was pared by 5 bases and J by 3 bases, with 7 bases of the junction left unmatched. This CDR3 spans 15 amino acids. CDR3 nucleotides: TGTGCCAGCAGCCGCGGGGCTAGCGGGGGCTACGAGCAGTACTTC. Residues: CASSRGASGGYEQYF.

V gene TRBV11-2 combines with J gene TRBJ2-1; TRBD1 matches at 9 bases. CDR3 size: 14 residues. After removal of 5 bases from V and 6 bases from J, the junction contained 5 bases not matched to a gene. Germline lookup yields CDR1 SGHAT and CDR2 FQNNGV. CDR3 coding DNA: TGTGCCAGCAGCAGACAGGGGGTTCCCAATGAGCAGTTCTTC. As protein: CASSRQGVPNEQFF. Variable domain in full (rest from reference TRBV11-2 and TRBJ2-1): EAGVAQSPRYKIIEKRQSVAFWCNPISGHATLYWYQQILGQGPKLLIQFQNNGVVDDSQLPKDRFSAERLKGVDSTLKIQPAKLEDSAVYLCASSRQGVPNEQFFGPGTRLTVL.

As DNA, the CDR3 is TGTGCCAGCAGTGGGCGGACAGGGGGGTACTCTGGGGCCAACGTCCTGACTTTC. This sequence encodes CASSGRTGGYSGANVLTF. This chain links TRBV27 with TRBJ2-6, with 10 bases lining up with TRBD1. There are 18 residues in the CDR3. From germline, CDR1 is MNHEY and CDR2 SMNVEV (reference sequence). After removal of 5 bases from V and 0 bases from J, the junction contained 7 bases not matched to a gene.

The chain is built from TRBV5-1 and TRBJ2-7, with D possibly being TRBD2 (7 bases). The CDR3 extends over 14 amino acids. Trimming shortened V by 4 bases and J by 3 bases, and 14 bases separated the two germline ends. Per germline, CDR1 SGHRS and CDR2 YFSETQ. CDR3 in amino acids: CASSTRGGDYEQYF. Here the CDR3 DNA reads TGCGCCAGCAGCACAAGGGGGGGCGACTACGAGCAGTACTTC.

The CDR3 coding sequence is TGTGCCAGTAGTATAACAGTGACAGATACGCAGTATTTT. This translates into CASSITVTDTQYF. The gene calls are TRBV19 and TRBJ2-3; no clear D. Trimming cost V 2 bases and J 3 bases, with 6 bases left between them. In germline, CDR1 is LNHDA, CDR2 SQIVND (reference sequence). The CDR3 totals 13 residues.

The chain joins TRBV5-4 to TRBJ2-3; unclear D gene. Trimming took 0 bases from V and 5 from J, leaving 10 bases between them. CDR1 and CDR2 (germline): SGHNT, YYREEE (reference sequence). The CDR3 totals 14 residues. In DNA, the CDR3 is TGTGCCAGCAGCTTGGCCGGTAGTCAAGATACGCAGTATTTT. This translates into CASSLAGSQDTQYF.

The chain uses TRBV7-8 and TRBJ1-3; D call uncertain. Germline-derived CDR1 and CDR2 are SGHVS and FQNEAQ. V lost 1 base, J lost 0 bases, and 13 bases lay in between. The CDR3 consists of 17 residues. The CDR3 DNA sequence: TGTGCCAGCAGCTTAGGAGGGCAGAAACACTCTGGAAACACCATATATTTT. It translates to CASSLGGQKHSGNTIYF.

The rearrangement links TRBV7-6 to TRBJ2-7; 8 bases agree with TRBD1. Unmatched junction bases numbered 4, after V lost 1 base and J lost 5 bases. CDR1 is SGHVS, CDR2 FNYEAQ, per germline. The CDR3 loop spans 14 amino acids. The CDR3 loop reads CASSLETGAHEQYF. The DNA of the CDR3 is TGTGCCAGCAGCTTAGAGACAGGGGCCCACGAGCAGTACTTC.

The V gene is TRBV28, the J gene TRBJ2-7; weak D call: TRBD1 (6 bases). The germline gives CDR1 MDHEN, CDR2 SYDVKM. Trimming cost V 2 bases and J 4 bases, with 12 bases left between them. The CDR3 covers 14 residues. CDR3 sequence reads: CASSLAQGWYEQYF. The CDR3 coding sequence is TGTGCCAGCAGTTTAGCCCAGGGGTGGTACGAGCAGTACTTC.

The chain employs TRBV2 and TRBJ1-2, with no clear D. The CDR3 covers 14 residues. Trimming took 7 bases from V and 4 from J, leaving 16 bases between them. CDR1 is SNHLY, CDR2 FYNNEI, per germline. CDR3 nucleotide sequence: TGTGCCAGCAAGAGGGATCCGGGAGCCTATGGCTACACCTTC. It encodes CASKRDPGAYGYTF.

The V and J genes are TRBV7-6 and TRBJ1-1; possibly TRBD1 for D (5 bases). Trimming removed 1 base at V and 3 bases at J, with 12 bases between. The germline V gene encodes CDR1 SGHVS and CDR2 FNYEAQ. The CDR3 covers 15 residues. CDR3 loop: CASSLGQGRDTEAFF. The CDR3 nucleotides read TGTGCCAGCAGCTTAGGTCAGGGTAGGGACACTGAAGCTTTCTTT. The entire variable domain, with the rest obtained from reference TRBV7-6 and TRBJ1-1, is as follows: GAGVSQSPRYKVTKRGQDVALRCDPISGHVSLYWYRQALGQGPEFLTYFNYEAQQDKSGLPNDRFSAERPEGSISTLTIQRTEQRDSAMYRCASSLGQGRDTEAFFGQGTRLTVV.

The gene calls are TRBV25-1 and TRBJ1-6; 7 bases line up with TRBD1. V lost 6 bases and J lost 7; bases outside the gene matches: 9. CDR3 length: 15 residues. Looked up from germline, CDR1 is MGHDK and CDR2 is SYGVNS. This CDR3 reads CASRTDRIGNSPLHF. The DNA for the CDR3 is TGTGCCAGCAGGACGGACAGGATTGGGAATTCACCCCTCCACTTT.

This sequence joins TRBV12-5 and TRBJ2-7, with D possibly matching TRBD1 (6 bases). The CDR3 has 15 amino acids. The germline gives CDR1 LGHNT, CDR2 FRNRAP. Trimming removed 1 base at V and 3 bases at J, with 13 bases between. For the CDR3, the DNA is TGTGCTAGTGGTTTGGGGACAGTACCCCGCTACGAGCAGTACTTC. This sequence encodes CASGLGTVPRYEQYF. Full variable domain (outside the CDR3, taken from reference TRBV12-5 and TRBJ2-7): DARVTQTPRHKVTEMGQEVTMRCQPILGHNTVFWYRQTMMQGLELLAYFRNRAPLDDSGMPKDRFSAEMPDATLATLKIQPSEPRDSAVYFCASGLGTVPRYEQYFGPGTRLTVT.

The rearrangement uses TRBV6-6 and TRBJ1-2, with 11 nucleotides matching TRBD1. Germline V gene lookup returns CDR1 MNHNY and CDR2 SVGAGI (reference sequence). CDR3 length: 16 amino acids. The V gene end was trimmed by 7 bases and the J gene end by 2 bases; junction bases not matched to a gene: 9. The CDR3 DNA sequence: TGTGCCAGCACCAACCCCCGGGACAGGGGGAACTATGGCTACACCTTC. It specifies CASTNPRDRGNYGYTF.

A remark on this clone: No DNA is shown, since the ends of the CDR3 on it are uncertain; the CDR3 is the one TCRdb lists. The chain links TRBV27 to TRBJ1-4. Germline V CDR1 and CDR2: MNHEY, SMNVEV (reference sequence). Including both end residues, the CDR3 is 15 amino acids long. The CDR3: CASSTSVNGNEKLFF.

The chain joins TRBV7-2 to TRBJ2-7; 11 bases are a match to TRBD1. Germline CDR1 and CDR2: SGHTA and FQGNSA. This CDR3 is 14 amino acids long. Trimming took 5 bases from V and 3 from J; bases not matched to a gene: 3. CDR3 amino acids: CASSPGTGGYEQYF. The CDR3 DNA follows: TGTGCCAGCAGCCCCGGGACAGGGGGCTACGAGCAGTACTTC.

The V gene is TRBV14, the J gene TRBJ2-7, with D perhaps TRBD1 (6 bases). This CDR3 has 16 amino acids. The V and J ends lost 0 bases and 3 bases respectively, with 15 bases between them. Germline assignment: CDR1 SGHDN and CDR2 FVKESK. In DNA, the CDR3 is TGTGCCAGCAGCCAAGATCTGGCAGGGGCTATCTACGAGCAGTACTTC. Translating gives CASSQDLAGAIYEQYF.

The V call is TRBV2, the J call TRBJ1-2; D gene ambiguous. The CDR3 consists of 11 residues. V was pared by 4 bases and J by 10 bases, with 10 bases between. CDR1 and CDR2 from the germline V gene are SNHLY and FYNNEI. The CDR3 DNA reads as TGTGCCAGCAGTGTGACTATCACCTACACCTTC. Amino acids: CASSVTITYTF.

The V and J genes are TRBV19 and TRBJ1-2; unclear D gene. V was shortened by 2 bases and J by 4 bases, with 17 bases between the two germline ends. The length of the CDR3 is 16 residues. Looked up from germline, CDR1 is LNHDA and CDR2 is SQIVND (reference sequence). The CDR3 sequence is CASSIRAAGSSYGYTF. The CDR3 coding sequence is TGTGCCAGTAGTATAAGGGCCGCGGGCAGCTCCTATGGCTACACCTTC.